Shown below are 7 T cell receptor beta chains from a single sample sequenced in a study of beta chain features in type 1 diabetes. The isolated RNA, all of it, was reverse transcribed, so expressed TCRB transcripts were what got sequenced. Only in-frame clones appear in the TCRdb table, and some are missing; sequencing was by immunoSEQ multiplex PCR. This sample has about 930,000 clones, with 15% to 20% found just once. Material: naive CD4+ T cells from blood. All receptors derive from a woman under 30 in good health.

This clone occurred a few times. This chain links TRBV5-1 with TRBJ2-7; 10 nucleotides agree with TRBD1. V was clipped by 5 bases and J by 3 bases; unmatched bases: 5. This CDR3 has 14 amino acids. CDR1 and CDR2 from the germline V gene are SGHRS and YFSETQ. CDR3 sequence: CASSIRDRGYEQYF. CDR3 coding DNA: TGCGCCAGCAGTATTCGGGACAGGGGCTACGAGCAGTACTTC. The full variable domain, in which reference TRBV5-1 and TRBJ2-7 provide the parts outside the CDR3, is KAGVTQTPRYLIKTRGQQVTLSCSPISGHRSVSWYQQTPGQGLQFLFEYFSETQRNKGNFPGRFSGRQFSNSRSEMNVSTLELGDSALYLCASSIRDRGYEQYFGPGTRLTVT.

The chain links TRBV11-2 to TRBJ2-7; D gene unclear. V was shortened by 6 bases and J by 0 bases, with 9 bases between the two germline ends. CDR1 and CDR2 from the germline V gene are SGHAT and FQNNGV. The CDR3 contains 13 residues. The CDR3 nucleotides are TGTGCCAGCAGATCAATAGGCTCCTACGAGCAGTACTTC. This codes for CASRSIGSYEQYF.

The chain has TRBV7-9 and TRBJ1-4, with D tentatively TRBD1 (6 bases). Germline V gene data show CDR1 as SEHNR and CDR2 as FQNEAQ (reference sequence). This CDR3 contains 14 residues. Trimming removed 4 bases at V and 10 bases at J, with 16 bases between. CDR3 in amino acids: CASSSYRAPAKLFF. The CDR3 nucleotides are TGTGCCAGCAGCTCCTACAGGGCCCCCGCAAAACTGTTTTTT.

This clone has more than one count but fewer than ten. The same CDR3 arises from other DNA sequences in this sample as well. The chain carries TRBV7-9 and TRBJ2-2; the D is unclear. V lost 2 bases and J lost 2, with 3 bases in between. CDR1 and CDR2 from the germline V gene are SEHNR and FQNEAQ (reference sequence). The CDR3 has 13 residues. As DNA, the CDR3 is TGTGCCAGCAGCTTACGTAACACCGGGGAGCTGTTTTTT. As protein: CASSLRNTGELFF.

The rearrangement links TRBV5-1 to TRBJ1-1; D is possibly TRBD1 (5 bases). Trimming removed 6 bases at V and 7 bases at J, with 16 bases between. The CDR3 length is 13 residues. Germline assignment: CDR1 SGHRS and CDR2 YFSETQ. The DNA for the CDR3 is TGCGCCAGCACGGGGGGTGCAAACCTTGAAGCTTTCTTT. It yields the protein CASTGGANLEAFF.

In its sample, this clone was seen many times. The V gene is TRBV10-3, the J gene TRBJ2-4; perhaps TRBD1 as D (6 bases). The CDR3 spans 13 residues. V was clipped by 10 bases and J by 8 bases, with 18 bases between them. Germline lookup yields CDR1 ENHRY and CDR2 SYGVKD. In nucleotides, the CDR3 is TGTGCCACCTCGGCCGGGACATCTCACATTCAGTACTTC. Its protein product is CATSAGTSHIQYF.

The rearrangement joins TRBV9 to TRBJ2-5; TRBD2 agrees at 8 bases. CDR1 and CDR2 from the germline V gene are SGDLS and YYNGEE. The CDR3 spans 14 residues. Losses at the gene ends were 3 bases for V and 4 bases for J; bases not matched to a gene: 5. Written as DNA, the CDR3 is TGTGCCAGCAGCGCGGGAGGGGTGATAGAGACCCAGTACTTC. Its protein is CASSAGGVIETQYF.